This TCR beta chain was captured by sequencing in a study of blood T cell repertoires in COVID-19. Profiled with immunoSEQ multiplex PCR; TCRdb holds only in-frame clones, not every one. The table shows fewer than 200,000 clones, with approximately 85% occurring only once. V was trimmed by 2 bases and J by 12 bases, leaving 20 bases between them. Germline V CDR1 and CDR2: SGHRS, YFSETQ. The CDR3 spans 15 residues. A Seattle source enrolled patients during active infection and followed them longitudinally. The sample consisted of peripheral blood. The rearrangement links TRBV5-1 to TRBJ1-4, with TRBD1 as a possible D gene (6 bases). The clonotype was recovered from an older woman with COVID-19, enrolled during active disease. Written as DNA, the CDR3 is TGCGCCAGCAGCTTAGCAGGGGAAGTACCGAAGGAACTGTTTTTT. The encoded protein is CASSLAGEVPKELFF.